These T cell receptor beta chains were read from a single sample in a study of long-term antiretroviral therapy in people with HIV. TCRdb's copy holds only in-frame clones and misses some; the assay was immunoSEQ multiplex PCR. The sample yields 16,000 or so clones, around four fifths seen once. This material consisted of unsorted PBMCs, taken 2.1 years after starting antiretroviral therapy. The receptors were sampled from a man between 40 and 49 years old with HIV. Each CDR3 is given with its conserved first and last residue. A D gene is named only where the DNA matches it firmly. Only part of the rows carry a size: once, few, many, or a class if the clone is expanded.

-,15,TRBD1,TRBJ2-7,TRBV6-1,CASTRTGASSYEQYF,TGTGCCAGCACTCGGACAGGGGCCAGCTCCTACGAGCAGTACTTC
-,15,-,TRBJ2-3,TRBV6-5,CASSYNQGLTDTQYF,TGTGCCAGCAGTTACAACCAGGGGTTGACAGATACGCAGTATTTT
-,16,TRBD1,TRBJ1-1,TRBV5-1,CASSPFRDRVNTEAFF,TGCGCCAGCAGCCCTTTTCGGGACAGGGTGAACACTGAAGCTTTCTTT
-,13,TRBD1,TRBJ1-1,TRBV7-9,CASSSGTGTEAFF,TGTGCCAGCAGCTCGGGGACAGGCACTGAAGCTTTCTTT
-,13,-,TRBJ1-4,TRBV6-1,CASRRGAEEKLFF,TGTGCCAGCAGGAGGGGCGCGGAGGAAAAACTGTTTTTT
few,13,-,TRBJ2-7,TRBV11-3,CASSSGGSYEQYF,TGTGCCAGCAGCTCAGGAGGCTCCTACGAGCAGTACTTC
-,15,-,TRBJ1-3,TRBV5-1,CASSLEGRSGNTIYF,TGCGCCAGCAGCTTGGAAGGTCGCTCTGGAAACACCATATATTTT
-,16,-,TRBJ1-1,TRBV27,CASSPPGHGSNTEAFF,TGTGCCAGCAGCCCACCCGGTCATGGTTCGAACACTGAAGCTTTCTTT
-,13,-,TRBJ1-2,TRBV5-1,CASSLEANYGYTF,TGCGCCAGCAGTTTAGAGGCTAACTATGGCTACACCTTC
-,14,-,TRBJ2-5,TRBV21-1,CASTQRGSEETQYF,TGTGCCAGCACCCAAAGGGGCAGTGAAGAGACCCAGTACTTC
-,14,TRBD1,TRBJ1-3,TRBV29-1,CSAEEGASGNTIYF,TGCAGCGCCGAGGAGGGGGCGTCCGGAAACACCATATATTTT
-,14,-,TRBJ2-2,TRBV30,CAWSLGPYTGELFF,TGTGCCTGGAGCCTAGGGCCCTACACCGGGGAGCTGTTTTTT
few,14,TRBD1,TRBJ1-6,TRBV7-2,CASSLMTGRSPLHF,TGTGCCAGCAGCTTAATGACAGGGAGATCACCCCTCCACTTT
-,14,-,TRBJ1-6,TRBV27,CASTDPSYNSPLHF,TGTGCCAGCACGGACCCCTCCTATAATTCACCCCTCCACTTT
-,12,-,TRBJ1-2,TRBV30,CAWSVAGNGYTF,TGTGCCTGGAGTGTCGCAGGGAATGGCTACACCTTC
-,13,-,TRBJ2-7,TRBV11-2,CASSLEVSYEQYF,TGTGCCAGCAGCTTAGAGGTCAGCTACGAGCAGTACTTC
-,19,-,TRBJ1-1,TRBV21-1,CASSKGNSVITWGNTEAFF,TGTGCCAGCAGCAAAGGTAATTCAGTGATTACATGGGGGAACACTGAAGCTTTCTTT
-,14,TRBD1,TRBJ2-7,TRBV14,CASSRGQGSTEQYF,TGTGCCAGCAGCCGGGGACAGGGTTCGACGGAGCAGTACTTC
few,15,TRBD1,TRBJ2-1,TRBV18,CASSLRQGRKNEQFF,TGTGCCAGCTCACTCCGACAGGGGAGGAAGAATGAGCAGTTCTTC
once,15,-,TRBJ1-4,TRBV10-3,CAISDFDGLDEKLFF,TGTGCCATCAGTGATTTTGACGGGTTGGATGAAAAACTGTTTTTT
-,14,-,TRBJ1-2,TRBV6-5,CASSYGGDGYGYTF,TGTGCCAGCAGTTACGGAGGGGATGGCTATGGCTACACCTTC
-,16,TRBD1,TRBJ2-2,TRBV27,CASSGQGALKTGELFF,TGTGCCAGCAGTGGACAGGGGGCTCTGAAAACCGGGGAGCTGTTTTTT
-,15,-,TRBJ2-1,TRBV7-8,CASSLKAGSYNEQFF,TGTGCCAGCAGCTTGAAGGCAGGTTCCTACAATGAGCAGTTCTTC
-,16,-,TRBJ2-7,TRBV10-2,CASSETLQVRSYEQYF,TGCGCCAGCAGTGAGACTCTACAGGTCCGCTCCTACGAGCAGTACTTC